This TCR beta chain was captured by sequencing in a study of blood T cell repertoires in COVID-19. Study as a whole: COVID-19 samples, acute and convalescent, were from the United States, Italy and Spain. Sample material is recorded as cDNA or gDNA derived from T cells, B-cell-depleted T cells, or PBMCs.

Trimming removed 6 bases from V and 6 bases from J, with 21 bases in between. The CDR3 totals 15 residues. Germline V gene sequence: CDR1 MNHEY, CDR2 SVGAGI. Sequencing was performed with immunoSEQ multiplex PCR; in TCRdb, only in-frame clones are kept and a portion is missing. The table shows about 220,000 clones, with over 70% occurring only once. This receptor was taken from a woman in her 70s with acute or convalescent COVID-19. The sample taken for sequencing was peripheral blood. The genes are TRBV6-5 and TRBJ2-7; TRBD2 might be the D (7 bases). For the CDR3, the DNA is TGTGCCAGCAGCCTTCTGCTAAAGGGGGGGGCCGAGCAGTACTTC. Amino acid sequence: CASSLLLKGGAEQYF.